These T cell receptor beta chains were read from a single sample in a study of control samples from healthy donors and cancer patients. Assay: immunoSEQ multiplex PCR; the TCRdb copy retains only in-frame clones and omits some. The data show about 98,000 clones, about four fifths seen once. What was sequenced was blood. The receptors stem from a woman in her 30s in good health. Both conserved end residues are part of each CDR3. D genes are given only for firm matches. For some rows the clone size is stated as once, few or many, or as a class when expanded; others skip it.

TRBJ2-7,TRBD1,TRBV19,NA,TGTGCCAGTAGTATGATAGAGGGGACAGGCTTTGGCGAGCAGTACTTC,CASSMIEGTGFGEQYF
TRBJ2-1,TRBD2,TRBV6-2/TRBV6-3,NA,TGTGCCAGCAGTCGGAAAGGGACTAGCGGGGGGCCATTCTCCTACAATGAGCAGTTCTTC,CASSRKGTSGGPFSYNEQFF
TRBJ2-5,TRBD1,TRBV5-4,once,TGTGCCAGCAGCAGAAGGACAGGGGGAAACCAAGAGACCCAGTACTTC,CASSRRTGGNQETQYF
TRBJ2-7,NA,TRBV21-1,once,TGTGCCAGCAGGCGGACAGGCTCCTACGAGCAGTACTTC,CASRRTGSYEQYF
TRBJ1-2,NA,TRBV18,NA,TGTGCCAGCTCACCACCGGAGGGGTTCTATGGCTACACCTTC,CASSPPEGFYGYTF
TRBJ1-5,NA,TRBV6-2/TRBV6-3,NA,TGTGCCAGCAGTGCACAGTATAGCAATCAGCCCCAGCATTTT,CASSAQYSNQPQHF
TRBJ1-3,NA,TRBV9,once,TGTGCCAGCAGCGTAGGTGGAGGCGGCAGAATCTCTGGAAACACCATATATTTT,CASSVGGGGRISGNTIYF
TRBJ2-1,NA,TRBV30,few,TGTGCCTGGAGTGACCCTAGGGAGCAGTTCTTC,CAWSDPREQFF
TRBJ1-1,TRBD1,TRBV2,few,TGTGCCAGCTGGACAGGGGCACGAACTGAAGCTTTCTTT,CASWTGARTEAFF
TRBJ1-2,NA,TRBV27,NA,TGTGCCAGCAGTGCCTACAGGGAAACCAACTATGGCTACACCTTC,CASSAYRETNYGYTF
TRBJ1-2,NA,TRBV2,NA,TGTGCCAGCAGACCGCGGGAAAACTATGGCTACACCTTC,CASRPRENYGYTF
TRBJ2-5,TRBD1,TRBV5-6,NA,TGTGCCAGCAGCTTGGACGGACAGGGCCAAGAGACCCAGTACTTC,CASSLDGQGQETQYF
TRBJ2-7,NA,TRBV7-8,NA,TGTGCCAGCAGCTTAGTGATGCTAGTCGCCGAGCAGTACTTC,CASSLVMLVAEQYF
TRBJ1-2,NA,TRBV5-1,NA,TGCGCCAGCAGCTTGACGACAGGACTAGCTGGCTACACCTTC,CASSLTTGLAGYTF
TRBJ2-4,NA,TRBV4-2,NA,TGTGCCAGCAGCCAGCCTTCTCGAGGGGGTCCAGCCAAAAACATTCAGTACTTC,CASSQPSRGGPAKNIQYF
TRBJ1-6,TRBD1,TRBV11-2,NA,TGTGCCAGCAGCTCACGGACAGGGCCTTCACCCCTCCACTTT,CASSSRTGPSPLHF
TRBJ1-2,NA,TRBV3-1/TRBV3-2,NA,TGTGCCAGCAGCCAGGAGTTAGGTGGCTACACCTTC,CASSQELGGYTF
TRBJ2-1,TRBD2,TRBV29-1,few,TGCAGCGACTGGGGCGGGGGCTCCTACAATGAGCAGTTCTTC,CSDWGGGSYNEQFF
TRBJ2-5,NA,TRBV6-2/TRBV6-3,NA,TGTGCCAGCAGTTCCGACCCGGGACGCCGGAGGTATATTGAGACCCAGTACTTC,CASSSDPGRRRYIETQYF